One and the same sample provided the 17 T cell receptor beta chains below, sequenced in a study of regulatory T cells in long-lasting Graves disease. Specified time point: newly diagnosed GD, antithyroid drugs for less than 3 months. PBMC RNA served as the TCR library source. Arm-PCR of CDR3 regions with iRepertoire HTBI primers generated TCR beta libraries. TCRdb redid the calling of the multiplex PCR reads with MiXCR, one entry per CDR3 protein. Of 250,000 or so distinct CDR3 sequences listed, just over 20% are singletons. Source: peripheral blood mononuclear cells (PBMCs), taken at new diagnosis, from a patient treated with antithyroid drugs. Receptor source: a female donor with Graves disease.

The V and J genes are TRBV20-1 and TRBJ2-2; possibly TRBD2 for D (7 bases). The CDR3 spans 13 residues. Trimming removed 6 bases at V and 3 bases at J, with 11 bases between. The germline CDR1 and CDR2 sequences are DFQATT and SNEGSKA (reference sequence). DNA of the CDR3: TGCAGTGCCGTAGGGGGGGACACCGGGGAGCTGTTTTTT. It translates to CSAVGGDTGELFF.

This clonotype was seen ten or more times. This chain links TRBV7-2 with TRBJ2-7, with D tentatively TRBD2 (6 bases). The V and J ends lost 5 bases and 3 bases respectively, with 20 bases between them. Germline CDR1 SGHTA, CDR2 FQGNSA. The CDR3 is 16 residues long. The CDR3 region is CASSQDGVGGGYEQYF. CDR3 bases: TGTGCCAGCAGCCAAGATGGTGTGGGAGGCGGCTACGAGCAGTACTTC.

This clonotype occurred once. This chain uses TRBV20-1 with TRBJ1-4; possible D gene TRBD1, 6 bases. Trimming left V 4 bases short and J 4 bases short, with 16 bases between. CDR1 and CDR2 from the germline V gene are DFQATT and SNEGSKA (reference sequence). The CDR3 totals 15 residues. CDR3 region: CSAKPTGTNNEKLFF. The CDR3 DNA sequence: TGCAGTGCTAAACCTACCGGGACAAATAATGAAAAACTGTTTTTT.

This clonotype was recorded many times. V usage is TRBV7-6 and J usage is TRBJ2-2, with D perhaps matching TRBD2 (6 bases). CDR1 is SGHVS and CDR2 is FNYEAQ in the germline V gene. Trimming removed 1 base at V and 2 bases at J, with 11 bases between. This CDR3 contains 16 residues. CDR3 region: CASSLEAGSNTGELFF. The CDR3 DNA sequence: TGTGCCAGCAGCTTAGAAGCCGGGAGCAACACCGGGGAGCTGTTTTTT.

There are many counts of this clonotype. The V call is TRBV7-9, the J call TRBJ2-3; maybe TRBD2 (5 bases). Trimming took off 5 bases at V and 10 bases at J, with 16 bases between the two ends. Germline loops: CDR1 SEHNR, CDR2 FQNEAQ (reference sequence). This CDR3 spans 13 amino acids. CDR3 coding DNA: TGTGCCAGCAGCCCTAAACTAGTCTCTGCGCAGTATTTT. It translates to CASSPKLVSAQYF.

This clonotype has a count of ten or more. The chain couples TRBV3-1 to TRBJ1-4; D unresolved. The germline CDR1 and CDR2 sequences are LGHDT and YNNKEL (reference sequence). Trimming cost V 2 bases and J 7 bases, with 14 bases left between them. The CDR3 is made up of 15 amino acids. The CDR3 DNA reads TGTGCCAGCAGCCAAACCAACGGCCGGGTTGAAAAACTGTTTTTT. It codes for CASSQTNGRVEKLFF.

Worth noting for this clonotype: This may arise from a read error, as a much more abundant clone is one base away. Here the CDR3 reads CASTRTGRSGANILTF. In nucleotides, the CDR3 is TGTGCCAGCACCCGGACAGGGAGATCTGGGGCCAACATCCTGACTTTC. The chain recombines TRBV12-3 or TRBV12-4 with TRBJ2-6, with 8 positions matching TRBD1. CDR3 size: 16 residues.

This chain links TRBV4-2 with TRBJ1-6; no clear D gene. Trimming left V 1 base short and J 9 bases short, with 16 bases between. Germline values: CDR1 LGHNA, CDR2 YNFKEQ. The CDR3 loop spans 16 amino acids. The CDR3 loop is CASSQVIVALGSPLHF. The DNA of the CDR3 is TGTGCCAGCAGCCAAGTCATAGTGGCGTTAGGTTCACCCCTCCACTTT.

This clonotype occurred many times. This chain joins TRBV3-1 and TRBJ2-7; D unresolved. CDR3 length: 11 amino acids. Trimming shortened V by 1 base and J by 6 bases, and 4 bases separated the two germline ends. Germline V gene data show CDR1 as LGHDT and CDR2 as YNNKEL (reference sequence). The CDR3 nucleotides read TGTGCCAGCAGCCAAGCCGGCGAGCAGTACTTC. Translating it yields CASSQAGEQYF.

Comments on this clonotype: This may be a read error, as it is one base from a much larger clone. V usage is TRBV7-2 and J usage is TRBJ2-1; the match to TRBD1 covers 9 bases. Germline V gene sequence: CDR1 SGHTA, CDR2 FQGNSA. The CDR3 totals 15 residues. CDR3 DNA: TGCGCCAGCAGAGTCGCGGGACAGGGCCACAATGAGCAGTTCTTC. Protein product: CASRVAGQGHNEQFF.

This clonotype was recorded at least ten times. The J gene is TRBJ2-3, the V gene TRBV30, with TRBD2 as a possible D gene (6 bases). Per the germline V gene, CDR1 is GTSNPN and CDR2 is SVGIG (reference sequence). This CDR3 is built from 17 residues. Deletions cut 0 bases from V and 1 base from J, with 17 bases between. CDR3 protein: CAWSVGRGGIRTDTQYF. The CDR3 DNA sequence: TGTGCCTGGAGTGTTGGCCGAGGAGGGATACGCACAGATACGCAGTATTTT.

The chain couples TRBV10-1 to TRBJ2-2; possible D gene TRBD1, 6 bases. Germline loops: CDR1 WNHNN, CDR2 SYGVQD (reference sequence). Trimming removed 1 base from V and 5 bases from J, with 17 bases in between. This CDR3 contains 17 residues. CDR3 amino acids: CASSELGSAGATGELFF. The CDR3 DNA reads as TGCGCCAGCAGTGAGTTAGGGTCGGCAGGGGCTACCGGGGAGCTGTTTTTT.

This clonotype was seen many times. V usage is TRBV20-1 and J usage is TRBJ1-6; TRBD1 might be the D (5 bases). V lost 6 bases and J lost 0, with 15 bases in between. This CDR3 is built from 16 residues. Germline-derived CDR1 and CDR2 are DFQATT and SNEGSKA (reference sequence). CDR3 region: CSARGRASSYNSPLHF. Written as DNA, the CDR3 is TGCAGTGCCCGGGGGAGGGCTAGCTCCTATAATTCACCCCTCCACTTT.

This chain joins TRBV11-3 and TRBJ2-7; a possible D gene is TRBD2 (5 bases). CDR1 is SGHNT and CDR2 is YENEEA in the germline V gene. The CDR3 has 17 residues. V was shortened by 4 bases and J by 2 bases, with 21 bases between the two germline ends. The CDR3 sequence is CASSYPRRDEGPYEQYF. CDR3 nucleotides: TGTGCCAGCAGCTATCCCAGAAGAGATGAGGGTCCCTACGAGCAGTACTTC.

At least ten counts were recorded for this clonotype. The gene calls are TRBV29-1 and TRBJ2-3; 10 nucleotides line up with TRBD2. J lost 4 bases, V lost 7 bases, and 11 bases had no gene match. Germline-derived CDR1 and CDR2 are SQVTM and ANQGSEA. CDR3 length equals 15 residues. Here the CDR3 reads CSAHGERGGPDTQYF. The DNA for the CDR3 is TGCAGCGCCCATGGCGAGCGGGGGGGCCCAGATACGCAGTATTTT.

This clonotype showed up many times. The CDR3 reads CASSLTGMNSPLHF. CDR3 nucleotides: TGTGCCAGCAGTTTGACAGGGATGAATTCACCCCTCCACTTT. The chain combines TRBV6-2 or TRBV6-3 with TRBJ1-6; TRBD1 aligns across 7 bases. The V and J ends lost 4 bases and 7 bases, in that order; junction bases with no gene match: 4. Germline V gives CDR1 MNHEY, CDR2 SVGEGT. The CDR3 extends over 14 amino acids.

The CDR3 loop is CASISVGSGANVLTF. CDR3 bases: TGTGCCAGTATCTCAGTGGGTTCTGGGGCCAACGTCCTGACTTTC. The chain recombines TRBV19 with TRBJ2-6; D call uncertain. This CDR3 region has 15 residues. Germline V CDR1 and CDR2: LNHDA, SQIVND (reference sequence). Deletions cut 7 bases from V and 1 base from J, with 11 bases between.